This T cell receptor (beta chain) is drawn from a study of molecular identifiers for immune sequencing clone quantification. Naive CD8 T cells underwent sorting with the CD8+CD4-CCR7+CD45RA+ definition. This clonotype was counted many times. Its target is unknown. TCRdb re-called the PCR reads through MiXCR, storing one row per CDR3 protein. The sample shows 300,000 to 400,000 distinct CDR3 sequences, about 22% of them seen only once. This CDR3 comprises 14 residues. V lost 2 bases and J lost 3; bases outside the gene matches: 4. Germline V lookup: CDR1 SGHDT, CDR2 YYEEEE. Study-wide findings and caveats: Clones with over 20 RNA copies captured over 97% of effector molecules but under 1% of naive ones.

This chain joins TRBV5-6 and TRBJ2-5, with 7 bases lining up with TRBD2. This TCR derives from a human donor in good health. Some libraries in this study had Jurkat cell RNA spiked in. The sample comprised naive CD8+ T cells from blood, with Jurkat cell RNA spiked in. The sample's subset: FACS-sorted CD8+CD4-CCR7+CD45RA+ naive T cells. The CDR3 coding sequence is TGTGCCAGCAGCTTTTGGGGGGGAGAAGAGACCCAGTACTTC. Amino acid sequence: CASSFWGGEETQYF.